Each of the 18 T cell receptor beta chains below was sequenced from the same sample in a study of Graves' ophthalmopathy and Graves' hyperthyroidism. Amplified TCR beta CDR3 regions were obtained using RNA transcripts as template. Scientists carried out first-round RT-PCR using HTBI primers and then a second-round multiplex PCR. In TCRdb, the multiplex PCR reads were re-called with MiXCR into one record per CDR3 protein. The sample shows 300,000 to 400,000 distinct CDR3 sequences, roughly 16% of them seen only once. The sequenced material came from peripheral blood. All receptors come from an adult man with Graves' ophthalmopathy.

The CDR3 region is CASSRGRDRATYEQYF. The CDR3 DNA follows: TGTGCCAGTAGCAGGGGGCGGGACAGGGCCACCTACGAGCAGTACTTC. The chain couples TRBV11-2 to TRBJ2-7; 9 bases align to TRBD1. Germline V gives CDR1 SGHAT, CDR2 FQNNGV. The V and J ends lost 9 bases and 2 bases, in that order; junction bases with no gene match: 14. CDR3 size: 16 residues.

The chain links TRBV6-1 to TRBJ2-5; 11 bases map to TRBD2. The CDR3 runs to 18 residues. Trimming at V came to 6 bases and at J to 5 bases, leaving 17 bases not matched to a gene. Germline assignment: CDR1 MNHNS and CDR2 SASEGT. The CDR3 spells CASSVLNPLAGDLETQYF. CDR3 nucleotide sequence: TGTGCCAGCAGCGTGTTGAACCCACTAGCGGGAGATTTGGAGACCCAGTACTTC.

This clonotype showed up many times. J is TRBJ1-2 and V is TRBV2; D call uncertain. Germline V gene lookup returns CDR1 SNHLY and CDR2 FYNNEI. This CDR3 has 13 residues. The V gene lost 7 bases and the J gene lost 0 bases, with 9 bases spanning the gap. This CDR3 reads CASKAGANYGYTF. The CDR3 nucleotides read TGTGCCAGCAAGGCAGGAGCTAACTATGGCTACACCTTC. The entire variable domain, with the rest obtained from reference TRBV2 and TRBJ1-2, is as follows: EPEVTQTPSHQVTQMGQEVILRCVPISNHLYFYWYRQILGQKVEFLVSFYNNEISEKSEIFDDQFSVERPDGSNFTLKIRSTKLEDSAMYFCASKAGANYGYTFGSGTRLTVV.

Many counts were recorded for this clonotype. The chain is built from TRBV5-1 and TRBJ1-1; 7 bases map to TRBD1. The CDR3 length is 14 residues. The junction had 3 bases not matched to a gene; V was cut back by 3 bases and J by 1 base. CDR1 and CDR2 (germline): SGHRS, YFSETQ. The CDR3 reads CASSSGQENTEAFF. DNA of the CDR3: TGCGCCAGCAGCTCCGGACAGGAGAACACTGAAGCTTTCTTT.

The table lists this clonotype with many counts. The chain couples TRBV30 to TRBJ2-7, with no clear D. The germline V gene encodes CDR1 GTSNPN and CDR2 SVGIG (reference sequence). This CDR3 is built from 13 residues. V dropped 7 bases and J dropped 4 bases, with 17 bases sitting between them. The CDR3: CASVGKLFYEQYF. The CDR3, as DNA: TGTGCCTCCGTCGGCAAGTTGTTTTACGAGCAGTACTTC.

The rearrangement links TRBV27 to TRBJ2-7; TRBD2 matches 12 bases. This CDR3 has 17 amino acids. Germline values: CDR1 MNHEY, CDR2 SMNVEV (reference sequence). V lost 5 bases and J lost 1; bases outside the gene matches: 9. This chain's CDR3 is CASSNELAGGPSYEQYF. The CDR3 nucleotides are TGTGCCAGCAGTAACGAACTAGCGGGAGGCCCTTCCTACGAGCAGTACTTC.

This clonotype showed up many times. The genes are TRBV6-5 and TRBJ1-1; 8 bases fit TRBD1. V was clipped by 6 bases and J by 6 bases; unmatched bases: 6. Germline V gene lookup returns CDR1 MNHEY and CDR2 SVGAGI. The CDR3 consists of 13 residues. CDR3 in DNA: TGTGCCAGCAGAGTAGGGACAGGCTCTGAAGCTTTCTTT. This encodes CASRVGTGSEAFF.

Ten or more counts support this clonotype. The V call is TRBV28, the J call TRBJ1-2; D perhaps matches TRBD1 (6 bases). This CDR3 contains 15 residues. Deletions cut 4 bases from V and 8 bases from J, with 20 bases between. CDR1 MDHEN and CDR2 SYDVKM come from the germline V gene. This CDR3 reads CASSSPQGLGRGYTF. In DNA, the CDR3 is TGTGCCAGCAGTTCCCCTCAGGGGTTAGGGCGGGGCTACACCTTC.

The table lists this clonotype with many counts. This chain uses TRBV28 with TRBJ1-2; D ambiguous. In germline, CDR1 is MDHEN, CDR2 SYDVKM. CDR3 size: 13 residues. V lost 6 bases and J lost 3, with 11 bases in between. CDR3 sequence: CASRPTAHYGYTF. CDR3 nucleotides: TGTGCCAGCAGACCGACCGCCCACTATGGCTACACCTTC.

This clonotype was recorded at least ten times. The J gene is TRBJ2-5, the V gene TRBV19, with 9 bases aligning to TRBD1. V trimming: 2 bases; J trimming: 5 bases; junction bases outside the gene matches: 12. Per the germline V gene, CDR1 is LNHDA and CDR2 is SQIVND (reference sequence). The CDR3 length is 17 residues. CDR3: CASSIWRGQGYGETQYF. In nucleotides, the CDR3 is TGTGCCAGTAGTATATGGAGAGGACAGGGGTACGGGGAGACCCAGTACTTC.

This clonotype was detected ten times or more. The genes are TRBV15 and TRBJ1-1; perhaps TRBD1 as D (6 bases). Deletions cut 6 bases from V and 1 base from J, with 9 bases between. CDR3 length: 13 amino acids. Germline V gene data show CDR1 as LNHNV and CDR2 as YYDKDF (reference sequence). CDR3 coding DNA: TGTGCCACCAGTCCACAGGGGAACACTGAAGCTTTCTTT. Translation gives CATSPQGNTEAFF.

This clonotype has ten or more counts. The rearrangement joins TRBV14 to TRBJ2-2, with D perhaps matching TRBD1 or TRBD2 (5 bases each). V was clipped by 5 bases and J by 5 bases, with 21 bases between them. The CDR3 sequence is 17 residues long. CDR1 is SGHDN and CDR2 is FVKESK in the germline V gene. This CDR3 reads CASSKRDPPSRTGELFF. CDR3 bases: TGTGCCAGCAGCAAGAGGGACCCGCCCTCGAGGACCGGGGAGCTGTTTTTT.

This clonotype has ten or more counts. The gene calls are TRBV6-1 and TRBJ1-5, with D uncertain. The CDR3 totals 12 residues. The germline gives CDR1 MNHNS, CDR2 SASEGT. The V gene lost 3 bases and the J gene lost 9 bases, with 9 bases spanning the gap. CDR3: CASSEVRSPQHF. DNA for the CDR3: TGTGCCAGCAGTGAGGTCCGTTCGCCCCAGCATTTT.

In its sample, this clonotype was seen many times. The chain uses TRBV5-1 and TRBJ2-5; a weak D match, TRBD2 (5 bases). The CDR3 loop spans 14 amino acids. CDR1 is SGHRS and CDR2 is YFSETQ in the germline V gene. Trimming stripped 1 base from V and 0 bases from J, with 7 bases between. The CDR3 protein is CASSLPRDQETQYF. DNA for the CDR3: TGCGCCAGCAGCTTGCCGCGGGACCAAGAGACCCAGTACTTC.

In this sample, this clonotype turned up many times. CDR3 in amino acids: CSAPNPHPTSFF. In nucleotides, the CDR3 is TGCAGTGCCCCAAACCCCCATCCAACTTCTTTCTTT. The chain combines TRBV20-1 with TRBJ1-1, with unresolved D. From germline, CDR1 is DFQATT and CDR2 SNEGSKA (reference sequence). With 6 bases removed from V and 12 bases from J, the gap between germline ends came to 20 bases. The CDR3 spans 12 residues.

This clonotype was recorded many times. J is TRBJ1-2 and V is TRBV20-1; 9 nucleotides line up with TRBD1. The CDR3 is made up of 15 amino acids. Germline trimming cut 5 bases from V and 3 bases from J; bases unmatched to any gene: 10. Germline V gives CDR1 DFQATT, CDR2 SNEGSKA (reference sequence). CDR3 in amino acids: CSASTGGEEYYGYTF. CDR3 in DNA: TGCAGTGCTTCGACAGGGGGAGAAGAATACTATGGCTACACCTTC.

This clonotype was seen ten or more times. The V call is TRBV5-1, the J call TRBJ2-3; 8 bases are shared with TRBD2. Germline assignment: CDR1 SGHRS and CDR2 YFSETQ. J lost 1 base, V lost 4 bases, and 2 bases had no gene match. The CDR3 is 14 residues long. CDR3 nucleotide sequence: TGCGCCAGCAGCACGCGGGAGGGCACAGATACGCAGTATTTT. Translated: CASSTREGTDTQYF.

This chain connects TRBV6-2 or TRBV6-3 to TRBJ1-2; TRBD1 is a possible D gene (5 bases). Between the trimmed V and J ends, which lost 2 bases and 6 bases, there was a span of 10 bases. Per the germline V gene, CDR1 is MNHEY and CDR2 is SVGEGT. This CDR3 is built from 13 residues. CDR3 protein: CASSYGAGNGYTF. CDR3 nucleotides: TGTGCCAGCAGTTACGGGGCAGGGAATGGCTACACCTTC.